These 23 T cell receptor beta chains originate from one sample sequenced in a study of T cell changes during pregnancy in multiple sclerosis. The protocol was immunoSEQ multiplex PCR, while the TCRdb copy is restricted to in-frame clones and leaves out a portion. The profile covers about 21,000 clones, with approximately 90% appearing a single time and 0.65% to 0.85% taken by the ten largest. The starting material was CD4+ T cells from peripheral blood mononuclear cells, obtained in the third trimester of pregnancy. Source of these receptors: a female donor with multiple sclerosis, enrolled in a pregnancy study.

The genes are TRBV4-3 and TRBJ1-6; 10 bases match TRBD1. V gave up 5 bases and J gave up 0 bases; unmatched junction bases: 4. The CDR3 contains 17 residues. Germline-derived CDR1 and CDR2 are LGHNA and YSLEER. CDR3: CASSGTGDGSYNSPLHF. CDR3 nucleotides: TGCGCCAGCAGCGGGACAGGGGACGGCTCCTATAATTCACCCCTCCACTTT.

The rearrangement uses TRBV2 and TRBJ1-5; D gene uncertain. Trimming left V 5 bases short and J 2 bases short, with 10 bases between. The CDR3 consists of 14 residues. CDR1 and CDR2 (germline): SNHLY, FYNNEI. The chain's CDR3 is CASSSREGNQPQHF. CDR3 DNA: TGTGCCAGCAGTTCTAGAGAGGGCAATCAGCCCCAGCATTTT. Variable domain in full (rest from reference TRBV2 and TRBJ1-5): EPEVTQTPSHQVTQMGQEVILRCVPISNHLYFYWYRQILGQKVEFLVSFYNNEISEKSEIFDDQFSVERPDGSNFTLKIRSTKLEDSAMYFCASSSREGNQPQHFGDGTRLSIL.

The rearrangement uses TRBV7-8 and TRBJ1-3; 7 bases agree with TRBD1. Germline CDR1 and CDR2: SGHVS and FQNEAQ. The trim removed 5 bases at V and 5 bases at J, leaving 12 bases unmatched. The CDR3 covers 16 residues. The CDR3 loop reads CASSPLAGTARNTIYF. As DNA, the CDR3 is TGTGCCAGCAGCCCACTCGCCGGGACAGCAAGAAACACCATATATTTT.

J is TRBJ1-5 and V is TRBV28; 7 bases are shared with TRBD1. The germline V gene encodes CDR1 MDHEN and CDR2 SYDVKM. This CDR3 has 14 residues. Trimming took 4 bases from V and 3 from J; bases not matched to a gene: 3. CDR3 loop: CASSWGQSNQPQHF. The CDR3 nucleotides read TGTGCCAGCAGTTGGGGACAGTCCAATCAGCCCCAGCATTTT.

The chain is built from TRBV10-3 and TRBJ2-1; 11 bases fit TRBD2. With V trimmed by 10 bases and J by 7 bases, 9 bases remained unmatched. The CDR3 is 14 residues long. Germline values: CDR1 ENHRY, CDR2 SYGVKD. The CDR3 sequence: CATTIAGGDNEQFF. CDR3 DNA sequence: TGTGCCACCACTATAGCGGGGGGGGATAATGAGCAGTTCTTC.

The chain couples TRBV5-1 to TRBJ2-2; D gene uncertain. Germline assignment: CDR1 SGHRS and CDR2 YFSETQ. V lost 0 bases to trimming and J lost 1 base, with 4 bases between them. The CDR3 length is 14 residues. The CDR3 bases are TGCGCCAGCAGCTTGGCCCAGAACACCGGGGAGCTGTTTTTT. Amino acid sequence: CASSLAQNTGELFF.

The chain couples TRBV28 to TRBJ1-1, with D possibly matching TRBD1 (5 bases). CDR1 is MDHEN and CDR2 is SYDVKM in the germline V gene. The V end was cut by 2 bases, the J end by 2 bases, with 15 bases between. The CDR3 has 16 amino acids. Written as DNA, the CDR3 is TGTGCCAGCAGTTTAATCAGATTGGGGCGTAACACTGAAGCTTTCTTT. Residues: CASSLIRLGRNTEAFF.

This clone was seen only once. The chain couples TRBV5-4 to TRBJ2-3; TRBD2 agrees at 14 bases. The CDR3 has 14 residues. Germline V gene data show CDR1 as SGHNT and CDR2 as YYREEE (reference sequence). V shed 7 bases and J 4 bases; nucleotides not matched to a gene: 2. CDR3 bases: TGTGCCAGCGGGACTAGCGGGGGCCCAGATACGCAGTATTTT. Translation gives CASGTSGGPDTQYF.

The rearrangement uses TRBV28 and TRBJ1-2; 9 bases align to TRBD1. The CDR3 sequence is 17 residues long. Losses at the gene ends were 7 bases for V and 4 bases for J; bases not matched to a gene: 16. Per germline, CDR1 MDHEN and CDR2 SYDVKM. CDR3 nucleotides: TGTGCCAGCACCTCCGGGGGAGGACAGGGGCTGGTCTATGGCTACACCTTC. Protein sequence: CASTSGGGQGLVYGYTF.

This chain joins TRBV19 and TRBJ1-4; TRBD1 matches at 7 bases. Per germline, CDR1 LNHDA and CDR2 SQIVND (reference sequence). Unmatched junction bases numbered 3, after V lost 5 bases and J lost 0 bases. The CDR3 length is 15 residues. The chain's CDR3 is CASSPGTATNEKLFF. CDR3 bases: TGTGCCAGTAGTCCGGGGACAGCAACTAATGAAAAACTGTTTTTT.

The J gene is TRBJ1-4, the V gene TRBV2; tentatively, D is TRBD1 (5 bases). V lost 7 bases and J 4 bases, leaving 10 bases between the germline ends. Germline loops: CDR1 SNHLY, CDR2 FYNNEI. The CDR3 spans 13 residues. CDR3 loop: CASNGQGNEKLFF. CDR3 coding DNA: TGTGCCAGCAACGGGCAGGGTAATGAAAAACTGTTTTTT.

V and J are TRBV7-2 and TRBJ2-1; D gene uncertain. Germline V gene data show CDR1 as SGHTA and CDR2 as FQGNSA. V gave up 5 bases and J gave up 5 bases, with 7 bases separating them. The CDR3 spans 12 residues. In DNA form, the CDR3 reads TGTGCCAGCAGCCCGTTCCACAATGAGCAGTTCTTC. The encoded protein is CASSPFHNEQFF.

The chain carries TRBV2 and TRBJ2-2; 8 bases match TRBD1. CDR1 and CDR2 (germline): SNHLY, FYNNEI. The CDR3 spans 16 residues. With V trimmed by 6 bases and J by 3 bases, 9 bases remained unmatched. The CDR3 loop reads CASRSRGRGDTGELFF. As DNA, the CDR3 is TGTGCCAGCAGGTCCAGGGGGCGCGGTGACACCGGGGAGCTGTTTTTT.

This chain joins TRBV14 and TRBJ2-5, with D maybe TRBD2 (6 bases). Germline V gives CDR1 SGHDN, CDR2 FVKESK. V was shortened by 2 bases and J by 3 bases, with 10 bases between the two germline ends. This CDR3 comprises 14 residues. CDR3: CASSQFGGKETQYF. CDR3 DNA sequence: TGTGCCAGCAGCCAATTCGGAGGGAAAGAGACCCAGTACTTC.

This rearrangement joins TRBV2 to TRBJ2-5; D might be TRBD2 (6 bases). The CDR3 totals 17 residues. Germline lookup yields CDR1 SNHLY and CDR2 FYNNEI. The V gene lost 5 bases and the J gene lost 3 bases, with 22 bases spanning the gap. DNA of the CDR3: TGTGCCAGCAGTCAGCCCTTCGGGCGGGGCGTCGAAGAGACCCAGTACTTC. Translation: CASSQPFGRGVEETQYF.

CDR3 nucleotide sequence: TGTGCCTGGACCCTACAGGGAGGGACCAACGAGCAGTACTTC. Translating gives CAWTLQGGTNEQYF. The chain links TRBV30 to TRBJ2-7, with D perhaps TRBD2 (7 bases). From germline, CDR1 is GTSNPN and CDR2 SVGIG (reference sequence). This CDR3 has 14 amino acids. V was clipped by 4 bases and J by 5 bases, with 18 bases between them. The entire variable domain, with the rest obtained from reference TRBV30 and TRBJ2-7, is as follows: SQTIHQWPATLVQPVGSPLSLECTVEGTSNPNLYWYRQAAGRGLQLLFYSVGIGQISSEVPQNLSASRPQDRQFILSSKKLLLSDSGFYLCAWTLQGGTNEQYFGPGTRLTVT.

This rearrangement joins TRBV19 to TRBJ1-2, with 9 nucleotides matching TRBD1. The germline CDR1 and CDR2 sequences are LNHDA and SQIVND (reference sequence). The CDR3 totals 15 residues. Germline trimming cut 5 bases from V and 5 bases from J; bases unmatched to any gene: 9. The CDR3 here is CASSPTGGFGYGYTF. CDR3 nucleotide sequence: TGTGCCAGTAGTCCCACAGGGGGCTTCGGATATGGCTACACCTTC. The whole variable domain, filled in from reference TRBV19 and TRBJ1-2, reads DGGITQSPKYLFRKEGQNVTLSCEQNLNHDAMYWYRQDPGQGLRLIYYSQIVNDFQKGDIAEGYSVSREKKESFPLTVTSAQKNPTAFYLCASSPTGGFGYGYTFGSGTRLTVV.

The chain joins TRBV9 to TRBJ1-3; D may be TRBD1 (6 bases). Germline CDR1 reads SGDLS; CDR2 reads YYNGEE. Trimming removed 0 bases at V and 4 bases at J, with 8 bases between. The CDR3 loop spans 14 amino acids. CDR3 sequence (DNA): TGTGCCAGCAGCGTAGCAGGGGCAGGAAACACCATATATTTT. This sequence encodes CASSVAGAGNTIYF.

The chain joins TRBV6-6 to TRBJ2-7; 9 positions match TRBD2. V shed 8 bases, J shed 3 bases, and the junction held 11 bases outside the gene matches. The germline V gene has CDR1 MNHNY and CDR2 SVGAGI (reference sequence). The CDR3 sequence is 15 residues long. In DNA, the CDR3 is TGTGCCAGCTCAACCGGGACTAGCTTGATCTACGAGCAGTACTTC. Its translation: CASSTGTSLIYEQYF.

The rearrangement joins TRBV6-5 to TRBJ1-4; D not certain. The CDR3 extends over 15 amino acids. Germline-derived CDR1 and CDR2 are MNHEY and SVGAGI. V lost 0 bases to trimming and J lost 7 bases, with 12 bases between them. The chain's CDR3 is CASSYSGTPGEKLFF. The CDR3 DNA reads as TGTGCCAGCAGTTACTCGGGTACGCCGGGTGAAAAACTGTTTTTT.

The gene calls are TRBV6-6 and TRBJ1-5; 11 positions match TRBD1. Germline values: CDR1 MNHNY, CDR2 SVGAGI (reference sequence). CDR3 length: 15 amino acids. V lost 6 bases and J lost 4; bases outside the gene matches: 5. CDR3 sequence reads: CASRGGQGANQPQHF. In DNA, the CDR3 is TGTGCCAGCAGGGGCGGACAGGGGGCTAATCAGCCCCAGCATTTT.

The chain joins TRBV6-5 to TRBJ1-1; 8 bases map to TRBD1. CDR1 MNHEY and CDR2 SVGAGI come from the germline V gene. V shed 6 bases, J shed 5 bases, and the junction held 5 bases outside the gene matches. The CDR3 totals 13 residues. The CDR3 DNA follows: TGTGCCAGCAGGCGACAGGGGTGGACTGAAGCTTTCTTT. This translates into CASRRQGWTEAFF.

V usage is TRBV5-1 and J usage is TRBJ1-4, with D maybe TRBD1 (6 bases). Trimming shortened V by 0 bases and J by 5 bases, and 11 bases separated the two germline ends. The germline gives CDR1 SGHRS, CDR2 YFSETQ. CDR3 size: 15 residues. The DNA of the CDR3 is TGCGCCAGCAGCTTGGAGGGGGGAGGGAATGAAAAACTGTTTTTT. Amino acid sequence: CASSLEGGGNEKLFF.